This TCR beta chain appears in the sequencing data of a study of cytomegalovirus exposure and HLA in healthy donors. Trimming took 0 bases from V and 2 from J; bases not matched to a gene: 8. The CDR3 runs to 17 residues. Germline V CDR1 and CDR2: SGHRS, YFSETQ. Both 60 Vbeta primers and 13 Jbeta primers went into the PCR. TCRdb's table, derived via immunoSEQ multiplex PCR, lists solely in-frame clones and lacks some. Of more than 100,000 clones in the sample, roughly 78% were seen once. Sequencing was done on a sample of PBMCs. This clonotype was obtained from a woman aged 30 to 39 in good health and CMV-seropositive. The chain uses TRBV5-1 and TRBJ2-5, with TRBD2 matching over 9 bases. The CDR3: CASSLGVLAGHQETQYF. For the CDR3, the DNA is TGCGCCAGCAGCTTGGGCGTCCTAGCGGGGCATCAAGAGACCCAGTACTTC.